The present T cell receptor beta chain was sequenced within a study of cytomegalovirus exposure and HLA in healthy donors. Across the whole study: About 200 million T cells yielded 100 million or so unique TCR beta sequences, as an earlier analysis found.

Overall study findings and caveats: V- and J-gene trimming of TCR beta was linked (in a later analysis) to a missense DCLRE1C variant. Common viral pathogens seemed, in a later analysis, to connect with several of the most significant clusters. An observed cluster of highly shared sequence variants was recorded as a likely sequencing artifact.

The V gene's germline CDR1 is SGHTA and CDR2 FQGNSA. The CDR3 sequence is 19 residues long. The V end lost 4 bases, the J end lost 4 bases, and 28 bases lay between the germline ends. As for this clone: What it binds is unknown.

Both 60 Vbeta primers and 13 Jbeta primers went into the PCR. The method was immunoSEQ multiplex PCR; TCRdb's version includes in-frame clones alone and lacks a portion of them. The sample shows approximately 110,000 clones, approximately 80% of them seen only once. The V and J genes are TRBV7-2 and TRBJ1-2, with D tentatively TRBD1 (6 bases). This sequence was found in a man in his fifties or sixties in good health and CMV-seronegative. Material for sequencing was PBMCs. Here the CDR3 reads CASSSPNGPAGGAFYGYTF. The CDR3 DNA follows: TGTGCCAGCAGCTCCCCCAATGGTCCTGCGGGGGGGGCCTTCTATGGCTACACCTTC.